Presented here are 10 T cell receptor beta chains from one specimen sequenced in a study of T cell repertoires in cytomegalovirus infection. TCRdb re-called the reads with MiXCR, one entry per CDR3 protein. This sample has 150,000 to 200,000 distinct CDR3 sequences; about 21% occur once, and the top ten carry less than 3.5%. The specimen sequenced was PBMCs. All receptors derive from a human donor in good health (CMV status not recorded). Some clones in this sample may be carry-over from other donors' samples.

CDR3 sequence: CASSFGGTYNEQFF. The CDR3 nucleotides are TGTGCCAGCAGTTTTGGGGGAACCTACAATGAGCAGTTCTTC. The chain has TRBV12-3 or TRBV12-4 and TRBJ2-1; D tentatively reads TRBD1 or TRBD2 (5 bases each). The CDR3 is 14 residues long. V was trimmed by 3 bases and J by 2 bases, leaving 8 bases between them.

The table lists this clonotype with many counts. The chain links TRBV7-2 to TRBJ1-2; D call uncertain. Trimming left V 1 base short and J 6 bases short, with 9 bases between. The germline V gene encodes CDR1 SGHTA and CDR2 FQGNSA. The CDR3 is 13 amino acids. In nucleotides, the CDR3 is TGTGCCAGCAGCTTAGGCATGTTTGATGGCTACACCTTC. This gives the protein CASSLGMFDGYTF.

The chain employs TRBV6-5 and TRBJ2-1, with D perhaps TRBD1 or TRBD2 (5 bases each). The V end was cut by 2 bases, the J end by 8 bases, with 22 bases between. The CDR3 is 17 amino acids. Germline loops: CDR1 MNHEY, CDR2 SVGAGI. This chain's CDR3 is CASSYLKGTKSVDEQFF. CDR3 in DNA: TGTGCCAGCAGTTACCTAAAAGGGACCAAGTCCGTAGATGAGCAGTTCTTC.

The CDR3 here is CASGSHNYGYTF. DNA for the CDR3: TGTGCCTCCGGCAGCCATAACTATGGCTACACCTTC. The chain joins TRBV7-9 to TRBJ1-2; D is undetermined. V lost 11 bases to trimming and J lost 1 base, with 11 bases between them. The CDR3 length is 12 residues. Germline lookup yields CDR1 SEHNR and CDR2 FQNEAQ (reference sequence). The full variable domain, completed using reference TRBV7-9 and TRBJ1-2, is DTGVSQNPRHKITKRGQNVTFRCDPISEHNRLYWYRQTLGQGPEFLTYFQNEAQLEKSRLLSDRFSAERPKGSFSTLEIQRTEQGDSAMYLCASGSHNYGYTFGSGTRLTVV.

In its sample, this clonotype was seen a few times. J is TRBJ2-6 and V is TRBV12-5; perhaps TRBD1 as D (5 bases). This CDR3 has 18 amino acids. Trimming removed 3 bases from V and 0 bases from J, with 15 bases in between. Germline CDR1 is LGHNT and CDR2 is FRNRAP. CDR3 amino acids: CASGFGSGFFSGANVLTF. CDR3 nucleotides: TGTGCTAGTGGTTTTGGTTCAGGGTTCTTCTCTGGGGCCAACGTCCTGACTTTC.

This chain joins TRBV4-1 and TRBJ1-4; D perhaps matches TRBD1 (6 bases). Trimming took off 2 bases at V and 3 bases at J, with 10 bases between the two ends. The length of the CDR3 is 15 residues. Per the germline V gene, CDR1 is MGHRA and CDR2 is YSYEKL. The CDR3 spells CASSQLQGSNEKLFF. The CDR3 DNA reads as TGCGCCAGCAGCCAACTACAGGGATCTAATGAAAAACTGTTTTTT.

The rearrangement links TRBV7-2 to TRBJ1-2; 12 nucleotides align to TRBD1. After removal of 4 bases from V and 7 bases from J, the junction contained 7 bases not matched to a gene. Germline CDR1 reads SGHTA; CDR2 reads FQGNSA. The CDR3 is made up of 15 amino acids. The DNA for the CDR3 is TGTGCCAGCAGCTCCCCCCCGGGACAGGGGGCTGGCTACACCTTC. Encoded protein: CASSSPPGQGAGYTF.

Ten or more counts support this clonotype. The rearrangement joins TRBV12-3 or TRBV12-4 to TRBJ2-4; 8 positions agree with TRBD1. The CDR3 sequence is 17 residues long. J was trimmed by 0 bases and V by 7 bases; bases with no gene match: 11. The CDR3 nucleotides read TGTGCCAGCAATCCTACAGGGGGTGTTGGAGCCAAAAACATTCAGTACTTC. Amino acid sequence: CASNPTGGVGAKNIQYF.

This clonotype was seen at least ten times. V gene TRBV7-2 combines with J gene TRBJ1-2, with D perhaps TRBD1 (5 bases). Deletions cut 4 bases from V and 5 bases from J, with 11 bases between. Germline V gives CDR1 SGHTA, CDR2 FQGNSA. There are 13 residues in the CDR3. CDR3 in DNA: TGTGCCAGCAGCTCTGGCCAGGGATATGGCTACACCTTC. It is translated as CASSSGQGYGYTF.

This clonotype turned up a few times. The rearrangement uses TRBV19 and TRBJ1-2, with 10 bases identical to TRBD1. Germline CDR1 is LNHDA and CDR2 is SQIVND (reference sequence). V lost 7 bases, J lost 4 bases, and 9 bases stayed unmatched. The CDR3 is made up of 15 amino acids. The CDR3 nucleotides read TGTGCCAGTAATGCCCGGGACAGGGGAATCTATGGCTACACCTTC. Its protein product is CASNARDRGIYGYTF.